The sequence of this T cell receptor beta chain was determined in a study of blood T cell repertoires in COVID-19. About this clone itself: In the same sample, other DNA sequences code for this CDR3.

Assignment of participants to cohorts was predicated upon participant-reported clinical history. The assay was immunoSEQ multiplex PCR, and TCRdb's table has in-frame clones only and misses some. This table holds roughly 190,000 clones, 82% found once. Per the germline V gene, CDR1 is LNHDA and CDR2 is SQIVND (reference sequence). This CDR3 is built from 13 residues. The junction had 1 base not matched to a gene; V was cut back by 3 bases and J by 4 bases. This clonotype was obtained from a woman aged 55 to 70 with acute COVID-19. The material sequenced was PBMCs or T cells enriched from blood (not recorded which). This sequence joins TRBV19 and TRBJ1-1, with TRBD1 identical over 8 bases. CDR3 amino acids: CASSITGGTEAFF. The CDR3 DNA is TGTGCCAGTAGTATTACAGGGGGCACTGAAGCTTTCTTT. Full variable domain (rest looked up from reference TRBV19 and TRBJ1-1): DGGITQSPKYLFRKEGQNVTLSCEQNLNHDAMYWYRQDPGQGLRLIYYSQIVNDFQKGDIAEGYSVSREKKESFPLTVTSAQKNPTAFYLCASSITGGTEAFFGQGTRLTVV.